This T cell receptor (beta chain) was identified in a study of blood T cell repertoires in COVID-19. The wider study: PBMCs, B-cell-depleted T cells, or T cells provided the cDNA or gDNA that made up the material.

This CDR3 region has 13 residues. Germline V lookup: CDR1 LNHDA, CDR2 SQIVND (reference sequence). V lost 8 bases to trimming and J lost 5 bases; unmatched junction nucleotides: 7. The data were produced by immunoSEQ multiplex PCR, yet TCRdb's version contains in-frame clones alone and is incomplete. The top ten clones hold around 0.67% of a sample with more than 250,000 clones, 88% of them seen once. The sample consisted of peripheral blood. This receptor was taken from a human donor in a cohort sampled during active COVID-19. This chain joins TRBV19 and TRBJ2-5; 8 bases align to TRBD2. The CDR3 DNA is TGTGCCAGTCGGGGACTAGGAATGGAGACCCAGTACTTC. It codes for CASRGLGMETQYF.